These T cell receptor beta chains were read from a single sample in a study of CD8 T cells in ankylosing spondylitis. TCRdb analysed the 5' RACE reads with MiXCR anew, one entry per CDR3 protein. The sample contains 35,000 or so distinct CDR3 sequences, over 5.5% of which appear only once. Sequencing was done on a sample of blood, either unsorted or a sorted T cell fraction (not recorded which). The receptors come from a male donor with ankylosing spondylitis or in good health (not recorded which). Each CDR3 is given with its conserved first and last residue. Each record gives: D gene, V gene, J gene, clone size, CDR3 protein, CDR3 DNA. The D gene is left open where the match is weak. Clone size is not always given. Where it is, it says once, few, many or a class for expanded clones.

>-|TRBV4-2|TRBJ2-3|many
CASSQDRDTQYF
TGTGCCAGCAGCCAAGATCGAGATACGCAGTATTTT
>-|TRBV19|TRBJ2-7|many
CASSIKVGDGPYEQYF
TGTGCCAGTAGTATCAAGGTGGGGGACGGACCCTACGAGCAGTACTTC
>TRBD1|TRBV10-3|TRBJ2-7|many
CATSDRGDEQYF
TGTGCCACCTCGGACAGGGGGGACGAGCAGTACTTC
>TRBD1|TRBV20-1|TRBJ2-7|many
CSIGQGNTYEQYF
TGCAGTATAGGACAGGGGAATACGTACGAGCAGTACTTC
>TRBD1|TRBV6-1|TRBJ2-5|many
CASRDRGRSWETQYF
TGTGCCAGCCGGGACAGGGGGCGATCGTGGGAGACCCAGTACTTC
>-|TRBV20-1|TRBJ2-1|many
CSARDAQGRAYNEQFF
TGCAGTGCTAGAGATGCCCAGGGGCGAGCCTACAATGAGCAGTTCTTC
>TRBD2|TRBV10-3|TRBJ2-5|many
CATWDRGTSGAFWGPQYF
TGTGCCACCTGGGACAGGGGGACTAGCGGGGCCTTCTGGGGGCCCCAGTACTTC
>-|TRBV20-1|TRBJ2-1|many
CSARPRGTSYNEQFF
TGCAGTGCTAGGCCGAGAGGTACTTCCTACAATGAGCAGTTCTTC
>TRBD2|TRBV24-1|TRBJ2-1|many
CATSDFSLAGYNEQFF
TGTGCCACCAGTGATTTTAGCCTAGCGGGCTACAATGAGCAGTTCTTC
>TRBD2|TRBV5-1|TRBJ2-1|many
CASSGRLADYNEQFF
TGCGCCAGCAGCGGGCGACTAGCGGACTACAATGAGCAGTTCTTC
>-|TRBV6-4|TRBJ2-1|medium-sized
CASSVEAGNYNEQFF
TGTGCCAGCAGTGTAGAGGCAGGGAACTACAATGAGCAGTTCTTC
>-|TRBV7-9|TRBJ1-1|many
CASSQPAALNTEAFF
TGTGCCAGCAGCCAACCTGCAGCCCTGAACACTGAAGCTTTCTTT
>TRBD2|TRBV24-1|TRBJ2-1|many
CATSDLGASGLYNEQFF
TGTGCCACCAGTGATTTGGGGGCTAGCGGACTTTACAATGAGCAGTTCTTC
>TRBD1|TRBV7-2|TRBJ1-2|many
CASSPDSGGLHYGYTF
TGTGCCAGCAGCCCAGACTCAGGGGGATTACACTATGGCTACACCTTC
>TRBD2|TRBV2|TRBJ2-1|many
CAGGLAGSTNEQFF
TGTGCCGGAGGACTAGCGGGATCAACCAATGAGCAGTTCTTC
>-|TRBV29-1|TRBJ1-2|many
CSVVPGRNYGYTF
TGCAGCGTTGTTCCGGGCCGCAACTATGGCTACACCTTC
>-|TRBV12-3/TRBV12-4|TRBJ2-3|many
CASSSPWDVADTQYF
TGTGCCAGCAGTTCCCCCTGGGATGTTGCAGATACGCAGTATTTT
>TRBD2|TRBV4-2|TRBJ2-2|-
CASSPSSGGRGGTGELFF
TGTGCCAGCAGCCCCAGTTCCGGGGGGCGGGGGGGGACCGGGGAGCTGTTTTTT
>TRBD1|TRBV5-1|TRBJ1-3|many
CASSPLGTGAGNTIYF
TGCGCCAGCAGCCCCCTTGGGACAGGGGCTGGAAACACCATATATTTT
>TRBD2|TRBV6-4|TRBJ2-3|medium-sized
CASSASGSTDTQYF
TGTGCCAGCAGTGCTAGCGGGAGCACAGATACGCAGTATTTT
>-|TRBV6-2/TRBV6-3|TRBJ1-6|many
CASRSDRLLVNSPLHF
TGTGCCAGCAGGTCCGACAGGTTGCTTGTTAATTCACCCCTCCACTTT
>-|TRBV30|TRBJ1-2|many
CAWSLGGGYTF
TGTGCCTGGAGCCTCGGAGGGGGCTACACCTTC
>TRBD1|TRBV4-3|TRBJ2-7|few
CASSRITGGASKGHEQYF
TGCGCCAGCAGCCGGATTACAGGGGGCGCGTCGAAAGGCCACGAGCAGTACTTC
>-|TRBV7-9|TRBJ1-6|many
CASSQNNSPLHF
TGTGCCAGCAGTCAGAATAATTCACCCCTCCACTTT
>TRBD2|TRBV27|TRBJ2-7|many
CASSLSPGGSHEQYF
TGTGCCAGCAGTTTAAGCCCGGGGGGATCGCACGAGCAGTACTTC
>TRBD2|TRBV7-9|TRBJ2-1|many
CASSSPGTRDYNEQFF
TGTGCCAGCAGCTCCCCCGGGACTAGGGATTACAATGAGCAGTTCTTC
>-|TRBV5-1|TRBJ2-2|many
CASQFGGTGELFF
TGCGCCAGTCAATTCGGAGGGACCGGGGAGCTGTTTTTT
>TRBD1|TRBV6-5|TRBJ2-1|many
CASSYRQGESNEQFF
TGTGCCAGCAGTTACAGACAGGGGGAGAGCAATGAGCAGTTCTTC
>TRBD2|TRBV9|TRBJ2-3|many
CASSVTQLAGVADTQYF
TGTGCCAGCAGCGTAACACAACTAGCGGGAGTTGCAGATACGCAGTATTTT
>-|TRBV7-9|TRBJ2-5|many
CASSPEGLAGETQYF
TGTGCCAGCAGCCCCGAGGGACTTGCTGGGGAGACCCAGTACTTC
>-|TRBV12-3/TRBV12-4|TRBJ2-1|many
CASSLSRTHSRDEQFF
TGTGCCAGCAGTTTATCGAGGACACATTCTAGGGATGAGCAGTTCTTC
>-|TRBV6-5|TRBJ2-6|many
CASYAHGANVLTF
TGTGCCAGCTACGCACATGGGGCCAACGTCCTGACTTTC
>TRBD1|TRBV12-3/TRBV12-4|TRBJ1-6|many
CASSPGTGGSPLHF
TGTGCCAGCAGTCCTGGGACAGGGGGTTCACCCCTCCACTTT
>-|TRBV2|TRBJ2-5|many
CASTVYRNSIDETQYF
TGTGCCAGCACCGTTTATAGGAACAGCATAGATGAGACCCAGTACTTC
>-|TRBV4-2|TRBJ1-1|many
CASSQKRAPGTEAFF
TGTGCCAGCAGCCAAAAGAGGGCCCCGGGGACTGAAGCTTTCTTT
>-|TRBV5-1|TRBJ1-1|many
CASSFGAHPGAFF
TGCGCCAGCAGCTTTGGAGCTCACCCCGGGGCTTTCTTT
>-|TRBV12-3/TRBV12-4|TRBJ2-5|many
CASSLYWRVIQYF
TGTGCCAGCAGTTTGTATTGGAGGGTGATCCAGTACTTC
>TRBD1|TRBV19|TRBJ2-5|many
CASSTDRGKTQYF
TGTGCCAGTAGTACTGACAGGGGAAAGACCCAGTACTTC
>-|TRBV7-9|TRBJ2-7|many
CASSSGYSYEQYF
TGTGCCAGCAGCTCCGGGTACTCCTACGAGCAGTACTTC
>-|TRBV5-4|TRBJ2-5|many
CASSSTGAVSETQYF
TGTGCCAGCAGCTCGACCGGGGCGGTGTCGGAGACCCAGTACTTC
>-|TRBV27|TRBJ2-7|many
CASSLRAEHSHSYEQYF
TGTGCCAGCAGTTTGCGGGCCGAGCATTCCCATTCCTACGAGCAGTACTTC
>TRBD1|TRBV2|TRBJ1-1|many
CASSSMGTGSTEAFF
TGTGCCAGCAGTTCTATGGGGACAGGGAGCACTGAAGCTTTCTTT
>-|TRBV5-1|TRBJ2-2|many
CASSLPGNTGELFF
TGCGCCAGCAGCTTGCCAGGGAACACCGGGGAGCTGTTTTTT
>-|TRBV24-1|TRBJ2-3|many
CATSDSQGPTLIDTQYF
TGTGCCACCAGTGATTCTCAAGGTCCAACGCTTATAGATACGCAGTATTTT
>-|TRBV7-2|TRBJ2-1|many
CASRYRAGLYEQFF
TGTGCCAGCCGGTACCGGGCAGGGTTGTATGAGCAGTTCTTC
>-|TRBV25-1|TRBJ1-4|-
CASRAYSGEKLFF
TGTGCCAGCAGGGCATATTCTGGAGAAAAACTGTTTTTT